The TCR beta chain described here comes from a study of CD8 T cells in acute hepatitis C reinfection. Time point described: acute HCV infection, within 168 days of estimated infection date. Hepatitis C virus-specific T cells were sequenced directly ex vivo without in vitro expansion. Staining for HCV-specific cells used the tetramer carrying NS3 residues 1073-1081. Generated by immunoSEQ multiplex PCR, the TCRdb table keeps only in-frame clones and is missing some. Seen here are 1,000 or so clones, less than 80% observed once, and the top ten hold 9.5% to 15%. The CDR3 runs 16 residues. Germline V lookup: CDR1 SGHAT, CDR2 FQNNGV. V trimming: 1 base; J trimming: 7 bases; junction bases outside the gene matches: 5. General study results and limits: No group differed significantly in the high NS3-1073 repertoire diversity. Overrepresentation in the naive pool did not explain the preferential TRBV04 and TRBV06 usage seen in all groups.

The chain joins TRBV11-2 to TRBJ2-1, with TRBD2 identical over 12 bases. The sample consisted of HCV NS3-1073 tetramer-sorted CD8+ T cells from PBMCs, taken during acute infection. The TCR was taken from a woman in her late teens or twenties who spontaneously cleared hepatitis C infection. The CDR3 loop reads CASSLVRLAGVNEQFF. The CDR3 DNA follows: TGTGCCAGCAGCTTAGTTCGACTAGCGGGAGTTAATGAGCAGTTCTTC.